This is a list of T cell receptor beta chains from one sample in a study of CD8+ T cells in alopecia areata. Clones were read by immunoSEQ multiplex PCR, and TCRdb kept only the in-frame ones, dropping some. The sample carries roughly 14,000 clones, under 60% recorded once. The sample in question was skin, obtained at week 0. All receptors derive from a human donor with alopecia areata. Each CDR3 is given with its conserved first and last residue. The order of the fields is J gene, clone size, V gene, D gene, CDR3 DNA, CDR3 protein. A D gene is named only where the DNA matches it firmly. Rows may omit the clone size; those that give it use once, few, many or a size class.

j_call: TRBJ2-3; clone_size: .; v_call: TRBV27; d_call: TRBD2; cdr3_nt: TGTGCCAGCACTAGCGGGGGGGTATATACGCAGTATTTT; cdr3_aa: CASTSGGVYTQYF
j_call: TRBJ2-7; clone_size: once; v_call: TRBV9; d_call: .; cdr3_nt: TGTGCCAGCAGCGTAGCCCCGACGTGGGGGGATGCATCAAACTACGAGCAGTACTTC; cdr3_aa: CASSVAPTWGDASNYEQYF
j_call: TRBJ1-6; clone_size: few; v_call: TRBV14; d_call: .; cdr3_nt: TGTGCCAGCAGCCAACGCCTGGTACTGGGAGATTCACCCCTCCACTTT; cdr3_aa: CASSQRLVLGDSPLHF
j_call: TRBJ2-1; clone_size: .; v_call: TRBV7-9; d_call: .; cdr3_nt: TGTGCCAGCAGCTGGGGGACCAATGAGCAGTTCTTC; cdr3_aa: CASSWGTNEQFF
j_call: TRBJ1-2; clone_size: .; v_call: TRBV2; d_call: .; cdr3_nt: TGTGCCAGCAGTGAACAGGGGTCCTATGGCTACACCTTC; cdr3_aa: CASSEQGSYGYTF
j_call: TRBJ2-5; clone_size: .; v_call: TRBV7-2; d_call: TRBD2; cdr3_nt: TGTGCCAGCAGCGCCCGACTAGCGGGGGGGCAAGAGACCCAGTACTTC; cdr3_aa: CASSARLAGGQETQYF
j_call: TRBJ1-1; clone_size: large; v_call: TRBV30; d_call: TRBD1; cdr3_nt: TGTGCCTTGGACAGGGGAATTACTGAAGCTTTCTTT; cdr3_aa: CALDRGITEAFF
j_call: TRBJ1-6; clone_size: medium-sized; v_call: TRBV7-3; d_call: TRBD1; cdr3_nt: TGTGCCAGCAGCTCGACAGGGAGTAGGTCACCCCTCCACTTT; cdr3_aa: CASSSTGSRSPLHF
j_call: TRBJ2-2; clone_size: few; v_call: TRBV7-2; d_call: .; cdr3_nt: TGTGCCAGCAGCTTATTCCGTACCACCGGGGAGCTGTTTTTT; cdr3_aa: CASSLFRTTGELFF
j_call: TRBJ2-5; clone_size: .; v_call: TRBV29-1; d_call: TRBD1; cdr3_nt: TGCAGCGTTGGACAGGGGGAGACCCAGTACTTC; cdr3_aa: CSVGQGETQYF
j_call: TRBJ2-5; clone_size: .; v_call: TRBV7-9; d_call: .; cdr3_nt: TGTGCCAGCAGCTTACGGGTTCGAGAGACCCAGTACTTC; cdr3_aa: CASSLRVRETQYF
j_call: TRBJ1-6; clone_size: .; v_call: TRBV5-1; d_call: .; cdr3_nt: TGCGCCAGCAGCTTGGACGACAATTCACCCCTCCACTTT; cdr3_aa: CASSLDDNSPLHF
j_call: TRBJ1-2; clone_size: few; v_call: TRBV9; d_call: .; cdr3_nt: TGTGCCAGCAGCCCCTCTCGTCAGGGGAACTATGGCTACACCTTC; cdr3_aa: CASSPSRQGNYGYTF
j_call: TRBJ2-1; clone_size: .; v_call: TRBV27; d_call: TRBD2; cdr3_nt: TGTGCCAGCGGCTGGGCGGGGGGGCCTTACAATGAGCAGTTCTTC; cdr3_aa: CASGWAGGPYNEQFF
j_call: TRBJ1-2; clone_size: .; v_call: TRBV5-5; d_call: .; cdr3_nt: TGTGCCAGCAGCCCTACCCCGTGGGAGGAGGATAGTGGCTACACCTTC; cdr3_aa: CASSPTPWEEDSGYTF
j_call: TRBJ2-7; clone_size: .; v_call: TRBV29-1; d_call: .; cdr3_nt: TGCAGCGTTGGCATCGTTTTTGTCAGAGGCTACGAGCAGTACTTC; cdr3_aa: CSVGIVFVRGYEQYF
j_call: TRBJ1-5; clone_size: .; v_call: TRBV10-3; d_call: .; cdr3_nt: TGTGCCATCACCTCCAAAACGGATCAGCCCCAGCATTTT; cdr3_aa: CAITSKTDQPQHF
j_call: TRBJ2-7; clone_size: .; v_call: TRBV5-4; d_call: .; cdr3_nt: TGTGCCAGCAGCTCGGGTCTTTTCTACGAGCAGTACTTC; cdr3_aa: CASSSGLFYEQYF
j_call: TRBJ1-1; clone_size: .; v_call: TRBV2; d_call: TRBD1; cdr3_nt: TGTGCCAGCAGCGCCGCCTCGACAGGGACCGGGTGGGGCACTGAAGCTTTCTTT; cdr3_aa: CASSAASTGTGWGTEAFF
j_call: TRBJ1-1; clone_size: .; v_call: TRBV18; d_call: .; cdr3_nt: TGTGCCAGCTCACCATTGAGAGGGGCCACTGAAGCTTTCTTT; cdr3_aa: CASSPLRGATEAFF
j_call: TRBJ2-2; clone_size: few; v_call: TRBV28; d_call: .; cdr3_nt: TGTGCCAGCAGTCAAGGCTCAGGGGGGGCCGGGGAGCTGTTTTTT; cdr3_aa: CASSQGSGGAGELFF
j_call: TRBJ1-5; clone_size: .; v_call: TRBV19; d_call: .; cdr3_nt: TGTGCCAGTAGTTTGGGACTCGATGTGGATCAGCCCCAGCATTTT; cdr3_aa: CASSLGLDVDQPQHF
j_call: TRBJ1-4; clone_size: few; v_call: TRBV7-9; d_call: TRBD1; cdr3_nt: TGTGCCAGCAGCTTACCGGACAGGGCTCTGTTTTTT; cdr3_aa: CASSLPDRALFF
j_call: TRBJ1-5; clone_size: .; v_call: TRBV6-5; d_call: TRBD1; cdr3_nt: TGTGCCACCAGATACAGGGGAAGTCAGCCCCAGCATTTT; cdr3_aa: CATRYRGSQPQHF
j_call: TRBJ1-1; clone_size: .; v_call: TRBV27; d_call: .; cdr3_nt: TGTGCCAGCAGTTTAAGGGGTTTAAACACTGAAGCTTTCTTT; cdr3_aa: CASSLRGLNTEAFF
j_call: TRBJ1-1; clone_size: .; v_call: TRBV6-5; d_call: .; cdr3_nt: TGTGCCAGCAGGGATTTGGGAGGCACTGAAGCTTTCTTT; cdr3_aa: CASRDLGGTEAFF
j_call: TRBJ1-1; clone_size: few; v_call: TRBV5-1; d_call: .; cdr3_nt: TGCGCCAGCAGCTTGGGAAGGGAGAACACTGAAGCTTTCTTT; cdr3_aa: CASSLGRENTEAFF
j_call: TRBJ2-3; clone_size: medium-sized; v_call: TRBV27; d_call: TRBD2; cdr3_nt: TGTGCCAGCAGTTTAGGGCGGGGGGCGAATACGCAGTATTTT; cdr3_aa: CASSLGRGANTQYF
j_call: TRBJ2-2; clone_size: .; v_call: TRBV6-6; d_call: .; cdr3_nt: TGTGCCGGCAGGCCGACAGGGAACACCGGGGAGCTGTTTTTT; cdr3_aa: CAGRPTGNTGELFF
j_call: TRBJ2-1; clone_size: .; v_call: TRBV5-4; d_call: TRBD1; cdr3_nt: TGTGCCAGCAGCTCTGTACAGGGGGCGCCCCACAATGAGCAGTTCTTC; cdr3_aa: CASSSVQGAPHNEQFF
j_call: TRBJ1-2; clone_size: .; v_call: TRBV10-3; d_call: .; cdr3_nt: TGTGCCATCAGTGCTAAGGGGCTCTACACCTTC; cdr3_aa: CAISAKGLYTF
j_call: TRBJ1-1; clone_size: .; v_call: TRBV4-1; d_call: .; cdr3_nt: TGCGCCAGCAGCCAAGTAGGGCTGAACACTGAAGCTTTCTTT; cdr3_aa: CASSQVGLNTEAFF
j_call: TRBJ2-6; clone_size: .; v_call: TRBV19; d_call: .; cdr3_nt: TGTGCCAGTACCCGTCAGGGGAACGCTGGGGCCAACGTCCTGACTTTC; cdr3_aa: CASTRQGNAGANVLTF
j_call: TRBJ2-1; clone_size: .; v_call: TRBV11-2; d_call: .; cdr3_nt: TGTGCCAGCAGCCTCGGGGGCCCATACAATGAGCAGTTCTTC; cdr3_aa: CASSLGGPYNEQFF
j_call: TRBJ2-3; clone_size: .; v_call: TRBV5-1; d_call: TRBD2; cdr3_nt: TGCGCCAGCAGCCCAGGGACTAGCGGGGGGACAGATACGCAGTATTTT; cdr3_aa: CASSPGTSGGTDTQYF
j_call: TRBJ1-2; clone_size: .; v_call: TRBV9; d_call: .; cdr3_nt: TGTGCCAGCCTAGATAGGCACTCAAGAAAGACCTATGGCTACACCTTC; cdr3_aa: CASLDRHSRKTYGYTF
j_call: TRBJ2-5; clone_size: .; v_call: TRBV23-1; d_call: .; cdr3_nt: TGCGCCAGCACCGGGGCCGAAGAGACCCAGTACTTC; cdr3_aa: CASTGAEETQYF
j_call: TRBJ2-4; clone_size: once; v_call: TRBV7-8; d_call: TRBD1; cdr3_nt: TGTGCCAGCAGCGAAGGACAGGCCAGGCAAGCCAAAAACATTCAGTACTTC; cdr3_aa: CASSEGQARQAKNIQYF
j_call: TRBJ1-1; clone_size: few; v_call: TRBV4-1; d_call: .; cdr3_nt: TGCGCCAGCAGCCAAGGGCCTCGGTCGACTGAAGCTTTCTTT; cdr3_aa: CASSQGPRSTEAFF
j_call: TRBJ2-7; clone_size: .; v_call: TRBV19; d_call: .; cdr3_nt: TGTGCCAGTAGTATAAAGGGATCAACCTACGAGCAGTACTTC; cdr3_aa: CASSIKGSTYEQYF
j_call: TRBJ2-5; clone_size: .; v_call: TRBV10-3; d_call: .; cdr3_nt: TGTGCCATAAGGGGACGCGAAAAAGAGACCCAGTACTTC; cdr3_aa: CAIRGREKETQYF
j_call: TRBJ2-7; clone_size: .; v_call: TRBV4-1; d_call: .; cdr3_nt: TGCGCCAGCAGCCAAGATCGCGAGCCCTCCTACGAGCAGTACTTC; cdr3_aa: CASSQDREPSYEQYF
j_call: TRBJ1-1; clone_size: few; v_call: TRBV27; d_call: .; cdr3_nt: TGTGCCAGCAGTGAGCAGGGGAGGAACACTGAAGCTTTCTTT; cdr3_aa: CASSEQGRNTEAFF
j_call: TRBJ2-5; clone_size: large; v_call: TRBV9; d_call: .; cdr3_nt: TGTGCCAGCAGCGTAGCAGGGAGTCAAGAGACCCAGTACTTC; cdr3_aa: CASSVAGSQETQYF
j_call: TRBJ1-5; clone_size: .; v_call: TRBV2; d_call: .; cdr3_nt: TGTGCCAGCATAAAAGGGTCGGGGCAGCCCCGGCATTTT; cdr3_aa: CASIKGSGQPRHF
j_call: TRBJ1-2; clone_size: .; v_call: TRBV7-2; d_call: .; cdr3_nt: TGTGCCAGCAGCTTAATTGGGGGAGGGTCCCTTCGGGGCTACACCTTC; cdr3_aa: CASSLIGGGSLRGYTF
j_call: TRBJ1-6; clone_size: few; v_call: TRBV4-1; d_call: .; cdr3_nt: TGCGCCAGCAGCCAGGGGAATTCACCCCTCCACTTT; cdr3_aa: CASSQGNSPLHF